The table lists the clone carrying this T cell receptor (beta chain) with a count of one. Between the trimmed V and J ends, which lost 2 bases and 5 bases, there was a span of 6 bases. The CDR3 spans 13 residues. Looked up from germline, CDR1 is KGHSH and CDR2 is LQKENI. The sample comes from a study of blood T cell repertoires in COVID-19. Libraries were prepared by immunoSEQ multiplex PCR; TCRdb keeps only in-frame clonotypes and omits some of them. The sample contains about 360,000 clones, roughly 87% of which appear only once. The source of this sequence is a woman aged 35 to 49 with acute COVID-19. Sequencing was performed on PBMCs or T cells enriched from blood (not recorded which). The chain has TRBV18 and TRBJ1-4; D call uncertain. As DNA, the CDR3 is TGTGCCAGCTCACCAGAGAAGAATGAAAAACTGTTTTTT. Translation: CASSPEKNEKLFF.